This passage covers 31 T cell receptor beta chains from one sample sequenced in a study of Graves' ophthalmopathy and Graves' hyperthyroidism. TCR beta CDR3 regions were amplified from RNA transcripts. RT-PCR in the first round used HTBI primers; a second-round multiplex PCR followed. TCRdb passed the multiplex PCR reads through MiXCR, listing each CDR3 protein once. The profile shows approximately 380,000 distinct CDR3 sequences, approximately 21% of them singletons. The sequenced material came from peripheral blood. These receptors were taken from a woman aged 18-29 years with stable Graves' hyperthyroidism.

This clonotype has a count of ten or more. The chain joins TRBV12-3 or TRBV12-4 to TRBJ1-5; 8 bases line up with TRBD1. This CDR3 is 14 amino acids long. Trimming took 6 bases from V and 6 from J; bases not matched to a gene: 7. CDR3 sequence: CASSPAGGGQPQHF. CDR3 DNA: TGTGCCAGCAGCCCCGCAGGGGGCGGTCAGCCCCAGCATTTT.

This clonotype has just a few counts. This chain's CDR3 is CASSGGTVGLREQYF. CDR3 DNA: TGTGCCAGCAGTGGGGGGACAGTGGGCTTACGAGAGCAGTACTTC. The rearrangement uses TRBV6-1 and TRBJ2-7; 7 bases agree with TRBD1. The CDR3 is 15 amino acids. V shed 4 bases, J shed 7 bases, and the junction held 13 bases outside the gene matches. Germline V lookup: CDR1 MNHNS, CDR2 SASEGT.

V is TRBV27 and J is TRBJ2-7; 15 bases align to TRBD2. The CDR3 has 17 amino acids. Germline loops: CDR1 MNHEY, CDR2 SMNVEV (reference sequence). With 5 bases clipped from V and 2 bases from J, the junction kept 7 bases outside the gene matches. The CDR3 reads CASSLGLAGGTPYEQYF. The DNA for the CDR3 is TGTGCCAGCAGTCTCGGACTAGCGGGAGGGACCCCCTACGAGCAGTACTTC.

CDR3 loop: CASSIRGTPYEQYF. As DNA, the CDR3 is TGTGCCAGTAGTATTCGCGGGACCCCCTACGAGCAGTACTTC. The chain has TRBV19 and TRBJ2-7, with D tentatively TRBD2 (6 bases). Deletions cut 3 bases from V and 2 bases from J, with 11 bases between. This CDR3 contains 14 residues. Germline values: CDR1 LNHDA, CDR2 SQIVND (reference sequence).

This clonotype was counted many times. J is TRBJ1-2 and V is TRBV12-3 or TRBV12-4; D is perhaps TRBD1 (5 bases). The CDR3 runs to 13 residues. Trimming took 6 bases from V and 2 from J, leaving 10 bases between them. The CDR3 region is CASRAGTNYGYTF. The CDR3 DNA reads TGTGCCAGCAGGGCGGGGACCAACTATGGCTACACCTTC.

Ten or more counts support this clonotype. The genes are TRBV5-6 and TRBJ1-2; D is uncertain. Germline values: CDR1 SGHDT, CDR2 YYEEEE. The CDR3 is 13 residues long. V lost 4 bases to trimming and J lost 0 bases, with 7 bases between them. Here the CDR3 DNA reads TGTGCCAGCAGCCCCCCAACTAACTATGGCTACACCTTC. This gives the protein CASSPPTNYGYTF.

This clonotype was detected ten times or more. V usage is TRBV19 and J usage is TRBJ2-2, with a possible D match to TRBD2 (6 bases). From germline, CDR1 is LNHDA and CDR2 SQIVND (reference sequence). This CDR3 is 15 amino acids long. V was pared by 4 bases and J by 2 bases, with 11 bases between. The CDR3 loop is CASSTYSGNTGELFF. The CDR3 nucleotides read TGTGCCAGTAGTACTTATAGCGGAAACACCGGGGAGCTGTTTTTT.

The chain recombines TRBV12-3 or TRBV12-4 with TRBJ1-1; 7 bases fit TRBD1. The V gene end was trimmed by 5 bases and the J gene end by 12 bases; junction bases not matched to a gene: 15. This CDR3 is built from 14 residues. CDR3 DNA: TGTGCCAGCAGTAGAGGACAGGCCCAGAGAGAACCTTTCTTT. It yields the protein CASSRGQAQREPFF.

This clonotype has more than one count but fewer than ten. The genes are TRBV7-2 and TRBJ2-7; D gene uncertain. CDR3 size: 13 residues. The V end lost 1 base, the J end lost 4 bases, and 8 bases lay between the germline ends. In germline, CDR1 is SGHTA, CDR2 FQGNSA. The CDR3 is CASSLGVEYEQYF. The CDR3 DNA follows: TGTGCCAGCAGCTTAGGGGTCGAGTACGAGCAGTACTTC.

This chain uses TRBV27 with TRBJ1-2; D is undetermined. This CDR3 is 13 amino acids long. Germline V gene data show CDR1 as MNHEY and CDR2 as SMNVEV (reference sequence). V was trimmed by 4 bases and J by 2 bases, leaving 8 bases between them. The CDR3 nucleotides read TGTGCCAGCAGTTATGTAGGAAACTATGGCTACACCTTC. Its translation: CASSYVGNYGYTF.

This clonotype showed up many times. The CDR3 DNA is TGCAGTGCAAACCGGGCCACTGAAGCTTTCTTT. The encoded protein is CSANRATEAFF. J is TRBJ1-1 and V is TRBV20-1; D gene ambiguous. The CDR3 is made up of 11 amino acids. The germline CDR1 and CDR2 sequences are DFQATT and SNEGSKA (reference sequence). V lost 6 bases to trimming and J lost 4 bases, with 9 bases between them.

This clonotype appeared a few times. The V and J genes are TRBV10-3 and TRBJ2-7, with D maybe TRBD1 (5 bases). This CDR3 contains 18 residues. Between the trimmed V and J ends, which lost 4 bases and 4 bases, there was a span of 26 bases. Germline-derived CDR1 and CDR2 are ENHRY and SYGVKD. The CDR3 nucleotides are TGTGCCATCAGTGCACTATCTAGGCAGGGCCCCGCTCTGTACGAGCAGTACTTC. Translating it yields CAISALSRQGPALYEQYF.

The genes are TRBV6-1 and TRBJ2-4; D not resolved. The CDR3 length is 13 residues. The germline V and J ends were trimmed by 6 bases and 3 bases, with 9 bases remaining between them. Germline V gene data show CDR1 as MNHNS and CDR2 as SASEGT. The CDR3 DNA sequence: TGTGCCAGCAGACTATCGGGCAAAAACATTCAGTACTTC. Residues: CASRLSGKNIQYF.

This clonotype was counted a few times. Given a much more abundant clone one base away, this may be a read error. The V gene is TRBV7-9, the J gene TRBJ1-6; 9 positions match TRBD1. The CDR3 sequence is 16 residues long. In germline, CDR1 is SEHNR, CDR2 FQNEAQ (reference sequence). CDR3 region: CASSMQSGTGNSHLHF. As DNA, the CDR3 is TGTGCCAGCAGCATGCAATCCGGGACAGGGAATTCACACCTCCACTTT.

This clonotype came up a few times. Written as DNA, the CDR3 is TGTGCCAGCAGCCAAGGGACAGAGAAAGATGGCTACACCTTC. It encodes CASSQGTEKDGYTF. The chain combines TRBV3-1 with TRBJ1-2; possible D gene TRBD1, 6 bases. Germline-derived CDR1 and CDR2 are LGHDT and YNNKEL (reference sequence). The V end lost 1 base, the J end lost 6 bases, and 12 bases lay between the germline ends. The CDR3 totals 14 residues.

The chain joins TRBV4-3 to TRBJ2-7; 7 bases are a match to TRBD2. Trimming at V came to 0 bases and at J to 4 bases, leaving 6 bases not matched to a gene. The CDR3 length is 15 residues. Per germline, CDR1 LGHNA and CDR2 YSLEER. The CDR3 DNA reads TGCGCCAGCAGCCAAGATGGAGCTAGCGGTTACGAGCAGTACTTC. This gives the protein CASSQDGASGYEQYF.

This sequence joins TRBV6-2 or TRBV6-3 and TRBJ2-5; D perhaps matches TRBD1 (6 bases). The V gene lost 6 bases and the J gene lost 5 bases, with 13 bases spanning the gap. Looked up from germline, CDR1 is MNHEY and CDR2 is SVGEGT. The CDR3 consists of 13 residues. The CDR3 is CASSEQGIETQYF. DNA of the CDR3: TGTGCCAGCAGCGAACAGGGAATCGAGACCCAGTACTTC.

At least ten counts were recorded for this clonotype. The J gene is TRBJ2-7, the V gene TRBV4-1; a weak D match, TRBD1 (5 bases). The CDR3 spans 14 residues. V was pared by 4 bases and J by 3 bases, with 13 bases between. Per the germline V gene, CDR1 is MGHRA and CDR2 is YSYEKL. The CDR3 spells CASSREDNYYEQYF. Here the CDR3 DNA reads TGCGCCAGCAGCCGAGAGGACAATTACTACGAGCAGTACTTC.

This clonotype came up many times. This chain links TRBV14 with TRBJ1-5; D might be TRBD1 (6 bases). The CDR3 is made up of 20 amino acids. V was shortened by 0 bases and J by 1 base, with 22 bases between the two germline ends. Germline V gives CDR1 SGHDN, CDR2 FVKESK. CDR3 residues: CASSQESGGQGRRSNQPQHF. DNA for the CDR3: TGTGCCAGCAGCCAAGAAAGTGGGGGGCAGGGGCGGAGGAGCAATCAGCCCCAGCATTTT.

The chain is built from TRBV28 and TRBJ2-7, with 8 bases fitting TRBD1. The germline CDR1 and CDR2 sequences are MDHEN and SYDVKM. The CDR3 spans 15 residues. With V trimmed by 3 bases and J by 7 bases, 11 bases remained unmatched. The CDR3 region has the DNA TGTGCCAGCAGTTTGACAGGGGATGGTGCGAGAGAGCAGTACTTC. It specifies CASSLTGDGAREQYF.

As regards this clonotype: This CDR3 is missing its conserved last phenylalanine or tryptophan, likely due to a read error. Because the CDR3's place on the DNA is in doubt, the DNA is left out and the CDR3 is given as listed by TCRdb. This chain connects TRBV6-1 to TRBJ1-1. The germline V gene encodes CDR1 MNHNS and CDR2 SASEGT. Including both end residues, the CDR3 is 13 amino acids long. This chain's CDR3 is CASRRVYATEACY.

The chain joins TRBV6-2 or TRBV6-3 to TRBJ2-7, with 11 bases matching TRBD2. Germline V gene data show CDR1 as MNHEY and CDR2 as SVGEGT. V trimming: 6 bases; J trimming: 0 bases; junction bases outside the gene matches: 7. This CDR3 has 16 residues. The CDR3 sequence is CASSPGTSGVSYEQYF. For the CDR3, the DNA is TGTGCCAGCAGCCCCGGGACTAGCGGAGTCTCCTACGAGCAGTACTTC.

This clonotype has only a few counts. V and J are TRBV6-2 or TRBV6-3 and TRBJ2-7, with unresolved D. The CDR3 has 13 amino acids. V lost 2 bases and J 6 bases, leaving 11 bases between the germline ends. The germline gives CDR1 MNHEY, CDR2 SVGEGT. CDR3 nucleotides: TGTGCCAGCAGTTACGCGGAGTCTGGCGAGCAGTACTTC. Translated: CASSYAESGEQYF.

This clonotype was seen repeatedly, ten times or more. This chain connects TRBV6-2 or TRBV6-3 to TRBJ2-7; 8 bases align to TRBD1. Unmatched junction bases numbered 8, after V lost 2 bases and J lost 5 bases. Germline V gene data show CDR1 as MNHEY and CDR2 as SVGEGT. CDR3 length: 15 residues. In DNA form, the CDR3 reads TGTGCCAGCAGTTACCTTATGGACAGGGACAACGAGCAGTACTTC. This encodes CASSYLMDRDNEQYF.

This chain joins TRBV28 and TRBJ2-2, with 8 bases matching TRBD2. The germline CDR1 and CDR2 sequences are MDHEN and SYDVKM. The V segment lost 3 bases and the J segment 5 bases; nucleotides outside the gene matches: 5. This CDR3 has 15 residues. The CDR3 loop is CASSFPGGGTGELFF. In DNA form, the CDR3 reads TGTGCCAGCAGTTTCCCGGGAGGGGGGACCGGGGAGCTGTTTTTT.

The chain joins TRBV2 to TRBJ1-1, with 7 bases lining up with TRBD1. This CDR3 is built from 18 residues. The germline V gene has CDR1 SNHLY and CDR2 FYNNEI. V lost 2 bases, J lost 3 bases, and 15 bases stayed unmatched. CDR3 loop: CASSEPSTGFVPYTEAFF. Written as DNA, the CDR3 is TGTGCCAGCAGTGAACCATCGACAGGGTTTGTGCCTTACACTGAAGCTTTCTTT.

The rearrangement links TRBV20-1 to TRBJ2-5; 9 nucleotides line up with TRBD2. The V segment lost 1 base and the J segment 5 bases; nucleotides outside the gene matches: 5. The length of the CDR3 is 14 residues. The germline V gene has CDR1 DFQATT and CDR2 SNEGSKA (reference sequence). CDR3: CSARGTSASETQYF. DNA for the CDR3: TGCAGTGCTAGAGGGACTAGCGCCTCCGAGACCCAGTACTTC.

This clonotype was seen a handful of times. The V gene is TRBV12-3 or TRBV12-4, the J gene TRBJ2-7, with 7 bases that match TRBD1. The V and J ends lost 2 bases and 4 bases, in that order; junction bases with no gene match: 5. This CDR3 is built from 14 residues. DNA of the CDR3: TGTGCCAGCAGTTTAAGAGGGGGCGCGTACGAGCAGTACTTC. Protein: CASSLRGGAYEQYF.

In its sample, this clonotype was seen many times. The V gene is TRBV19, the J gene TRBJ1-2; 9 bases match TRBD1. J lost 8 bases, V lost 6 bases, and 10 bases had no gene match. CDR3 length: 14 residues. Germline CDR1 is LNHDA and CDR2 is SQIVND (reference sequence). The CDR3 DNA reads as TGTGCCAGTAGACTACGTGGGACAGGGCACGGCTACACCTTC. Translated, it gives CASRLRGTGHGYTF.

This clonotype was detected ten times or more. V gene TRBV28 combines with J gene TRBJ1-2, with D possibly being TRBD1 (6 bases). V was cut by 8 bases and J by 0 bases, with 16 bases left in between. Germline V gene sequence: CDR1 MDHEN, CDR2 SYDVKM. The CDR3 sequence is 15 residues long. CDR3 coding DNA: TGTGCCAGCCGACCCCTGTGGACAGCTAACTATGGCTACACCTTC. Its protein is CASRPLWTANYGYTF.

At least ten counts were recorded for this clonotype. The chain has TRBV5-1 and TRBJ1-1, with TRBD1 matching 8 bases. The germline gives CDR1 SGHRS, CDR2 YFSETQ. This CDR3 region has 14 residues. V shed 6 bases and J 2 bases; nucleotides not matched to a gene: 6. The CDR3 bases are TGCGCCAGCACTCGGGACAGGACCAACACTGAAGCTTTCTTT. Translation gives CASTRDRTNTEAFF.